This T cell receptor (beta chain) was found in a study of blood T cell repertoires in COVID-19. Using immunoSEQ multiplex PCR, the repertoire was profiled, and TCRdb retains in-frame clones only, with some absent. The sample records some 200,000 clones, around 90% being singletons. Trimming stripped 4 bases from V and 3 bases from J, with 10 bases between. Per germline, CDR1 MGHRA and CDR2 YSYEKL. The CDR3 is 13 amino acids. J is TRBJ2-7 and V is TRBV4-1; unclear D gene. Sequenced input: PBMCs or T cells enriched from blood (not recorded which). This clonotype was obtained from a woman aged 25 to 39 who had recovered from COVID-19. The chain's CDR3 is CASSLPGNYEQYF. The CDR3 DNA follows: TGCGCCAGCAGCCTTCCCGGTAACTACGAGCAGTACTTC.